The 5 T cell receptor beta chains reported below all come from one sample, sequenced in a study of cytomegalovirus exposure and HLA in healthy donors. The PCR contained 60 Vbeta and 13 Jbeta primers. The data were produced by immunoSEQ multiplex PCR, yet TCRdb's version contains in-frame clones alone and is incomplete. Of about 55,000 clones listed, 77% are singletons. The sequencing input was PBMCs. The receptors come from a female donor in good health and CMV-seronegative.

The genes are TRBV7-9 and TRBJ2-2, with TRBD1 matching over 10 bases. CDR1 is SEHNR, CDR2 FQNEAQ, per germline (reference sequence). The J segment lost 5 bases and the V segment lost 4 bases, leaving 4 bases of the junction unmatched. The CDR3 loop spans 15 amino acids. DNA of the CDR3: TGTGCCAGCAGCTCTGACAGGGGGCGTACCGGGGAGCTGTTTTTT. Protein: CASSSDRGRTGELFF.

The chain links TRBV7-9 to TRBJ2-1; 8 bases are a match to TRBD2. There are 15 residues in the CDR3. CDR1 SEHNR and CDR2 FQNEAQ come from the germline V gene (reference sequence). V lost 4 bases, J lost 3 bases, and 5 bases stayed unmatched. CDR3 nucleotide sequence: TGTGCCAGCAGCTCCAGCGGGAGTTTCTACAATGAGCAGTTCTTC. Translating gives CASSSSGSFYNEQFF.

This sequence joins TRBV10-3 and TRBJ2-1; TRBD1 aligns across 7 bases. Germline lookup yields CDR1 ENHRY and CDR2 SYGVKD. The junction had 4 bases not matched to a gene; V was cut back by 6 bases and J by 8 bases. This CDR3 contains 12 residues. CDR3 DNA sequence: TGTGCCATCAGCCCCGGACAGGATGAGCAGTTCTTC. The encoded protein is CAISPGQDEQFF.

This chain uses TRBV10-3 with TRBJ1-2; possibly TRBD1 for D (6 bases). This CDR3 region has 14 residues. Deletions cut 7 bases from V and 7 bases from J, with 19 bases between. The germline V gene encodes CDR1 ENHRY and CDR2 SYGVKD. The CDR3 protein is CAITDRSASSGYTF. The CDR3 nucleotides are TGTGCCATCACAGACAGGTCAGCGAGTAGTGGCTACACCTTC.

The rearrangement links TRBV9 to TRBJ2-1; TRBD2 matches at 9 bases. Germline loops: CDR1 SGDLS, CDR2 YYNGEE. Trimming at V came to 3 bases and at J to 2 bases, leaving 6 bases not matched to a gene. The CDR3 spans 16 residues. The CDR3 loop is CASSAGQRGAYNEQFF. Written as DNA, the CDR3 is TGTGCCAGCAGCGCGGGCCAGCGGGGGGCCTACAATGAGCAGTTCTTC.